These 10 T cell receptor beta chains share one sample of origin, sequenced in a study of cytomegalovirus exposure and HLA in healthy donors. Vbeta (60) and Jbeta (13) primers were used in the PCR. The repertoire was sequenced with immunoSEQ multiplex PCR; TCRdb's copy has only in-frame clones and lacks some. Among tens of thousands of clones listed, about 80% were seen once. What was sequenced was PBMCs. The receptor set was obtained from a man aged 18 to 35 in good health and CMV-seronegative.

The chain couples TRBV19 to TRBJ2-3; perhaps TRBD2 as D (6 bases). Trimming shortened V by 7 bases and J by 0 bases, and 14 bases separated the two germline ends. The CDR3 is made up of 15 amino acids. CDR1 and CDR2 from the germline V gene are LNHDA and SQIVND (reference sequence). The CDR3 DNA follows: TGTGCCAGTAACCTTGCGGGAACTAGCACAGATACGCAGTATTTT. This codes for CASNLAGTSTDTQYF.

V usage is TRBV7-3 and J usage is TRBJ2-1; TRBD1 might be the D (6 bases). Germline V CDR1 and CDR2: SGHTA, FQGTGA. The ends were cut back, 5 bases at V and 10 bases at J, with 18 bases in the middle. The CDR3 loop spans 14 amino acids. CDR3 nucleotides: TGTGCCAGCAGCACGTTTTCAGGGGAGAAGGAGCAGTTCTTC. Translating it yields CASSTFSGEKEQFF.

This clone turned up a few times. The V call is TRBV5-4, the J call TRBJ2-7; D perhaps matches TRBD1 (6 bases). V gave up 4 bases and J gave up 2 bases, with 16 bases separating them. The germline V gene encodes CDR1 SGHNT and CDR2 YYREEE (reference sequence). This CDR3 is 15 amino acids long. Here the CDR3 reads CASSATGKSTYEQYF. The CDR3 coding sequence is TGTGCCAGCAGCGCGACAGGAAAATCCACCTACGAGCAGTACTTC.

This clone was detected once. The CDR3 region is CASSSTPLNYGYTF. The CDR3 DNA is TGTGCCAGCAGCTCGACACCCCTTAACTATGGCTACACCTTC. The V gene is TRBV28, the J gene TRBJ1-2, with D unresolved. The CDR3 consists of 14 residues. Germline loops: CDR1 MDHEN, CDR2 SYDVKM. Trimming left V 6 bases short and J 1 base short, with 12 bases between.

V and J are TRBV30 and TRBJ2-1; D gene uncertain. Trimming stripped 2 bases from V and 10 bases from J, with 6 bases between. CDR1 and CDR2 (germline): GTSNPN, SVGIG (reference sequence). There are 10 residues in the CDR3. In DNA, the CDR3 is TGTGCCTGGAGTTCCCGGGAGCAGTTCTTC. It encodes CAWSSREQFF.

Regarding this clone: The same CDR3 arises from other DNA sequences in this sample as well. CDR3 residues: CASSKRDRVGPYEQYV. The CDR3 DNA is TGTGCCAGTAGCAAAAGGGACAGGGTGGGACCCTACGAGCAGTACGTC. The rearrangement joins TRBV21-1 to TRBJ2-7; the table's D call of TRBD1 was not tested on the DNA. TRBV21-1 is shown as a pseudogene. The CDR3 consists of 16 residues.

CDR3 protein: CASSEQGNSPLHF. The CDR3 DNA sequence: TGTGCCAGCAGTGAACAGGGTAATTCACCCCTCCACTTT. The J gene is TRBJ1-6, the V gene TRBV6-1; the D gene is possibly TRBD1 (5 bases). Between the trimmed V and J ends, which lost 2 bases and 6 bases, there was a span of 5 bases. The length of the CDR3 is 13 residues. The germline CDR1 and CDR2 sequences are MNHNS and SASEGT.

The rearrangement uses TRBV2 and TRBJ2-5; 11 bases are a match to TRBD2. The V segment lost 6 bases and the J segment 5 bases; nucleotides outside the gene matches: 8. The CDR3 is 15 residues long. Germline V gives CDR1 SNHLY, CDR2 FYNNEI. The CDR3 is CASSGLAGTQETQYF. The CDR3 DNA follows: TGTGCCAGCAGCGGACTAGCGGGTACCCAGGAGACCCAGTACTTC.

The gene calls are TRBV4-2 and TRBJ2-3, with TRBD2 as a possible D gene (5 bases). Germline CDR1 is LGHNA and CDR2 is YNFKEQ. This CDR3 is 15 amino acids long. With 1 base removed from V and 6 bases from J, the gap between germline ends came to 14 bases. As DNA, the CDR3 is TGTGCCAGCAGCCAAGGTAACGGGGAGATTGATACGCAGTATTTT. The encoded protein is CASSQGNGEIDTQYF.

The chain has TRBV11-2 and TRBJ2-5; 7 bases are shared with TRBD2. The CDR3 extends over 15 amino acids. V trimming: 4 bases; J trimming: 2 bases; junction bases outside the gene matches: 7. CDR1 is SGHAT, CDR2 FQNNGV, per germline. CDR3 residues: CASSSSTGGQETQYF. The CDR3 nucleotides are TGTGCCAGCAGCTCTTCCACGGGAGGACAAGAGACCCAGTACTTC.